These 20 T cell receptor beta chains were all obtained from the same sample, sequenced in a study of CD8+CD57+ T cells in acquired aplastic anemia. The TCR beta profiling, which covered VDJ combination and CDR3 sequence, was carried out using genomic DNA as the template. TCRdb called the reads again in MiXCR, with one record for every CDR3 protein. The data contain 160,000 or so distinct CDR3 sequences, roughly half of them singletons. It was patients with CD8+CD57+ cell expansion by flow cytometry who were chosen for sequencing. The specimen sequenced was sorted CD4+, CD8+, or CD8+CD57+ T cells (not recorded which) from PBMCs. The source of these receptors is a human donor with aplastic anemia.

The CDR3 DNA reads as TGTGCCAGCAAGGGACAGGGGGTTTTCACCGGGGAGCTGTTTTTT. Its protein is CASKGQGVFTGELFF. The chain couples TRBV5-6 to TRBJ2-2; 11 bases match TRBD1. The CDR3 spans 15 residues. Trimming took 6 bases from V and 4 from J; bases not matched to a gene: 5. Germline CDR1 reads SGHDT; CDR2 reads YYEEEE.

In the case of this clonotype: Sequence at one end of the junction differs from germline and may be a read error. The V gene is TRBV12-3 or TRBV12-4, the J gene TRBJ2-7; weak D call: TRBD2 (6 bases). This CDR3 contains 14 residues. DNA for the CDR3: TGTGCCAGCAGTTTGGCGGGGTTGGCCTACGAACAGTACTTC. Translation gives CASSLAGLAYEQYF.

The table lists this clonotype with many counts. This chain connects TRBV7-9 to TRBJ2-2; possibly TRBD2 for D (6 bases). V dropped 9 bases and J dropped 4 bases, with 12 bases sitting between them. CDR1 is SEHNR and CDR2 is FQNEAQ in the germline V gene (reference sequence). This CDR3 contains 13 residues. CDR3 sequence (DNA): TGTGCCAGACTAGCCACGAGCACCGGGGAGCTGTTTTTT. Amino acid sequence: CARLATSTGELFF.

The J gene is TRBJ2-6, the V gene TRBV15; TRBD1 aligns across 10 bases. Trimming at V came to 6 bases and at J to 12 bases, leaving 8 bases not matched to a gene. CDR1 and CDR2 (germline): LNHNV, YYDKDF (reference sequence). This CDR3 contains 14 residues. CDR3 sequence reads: CATRQTGGQGVLTF. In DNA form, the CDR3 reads TGTGCCACCAGGCAGACAGGGGGCCAAGGCGTCCTGACTTTC. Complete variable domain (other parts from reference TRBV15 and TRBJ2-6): DAMVIQNPRYQVTQFGKPVTLSCSQTLNHNVMYWYQQKSSQAPKLLFHYYDKDFNNEADTPDNFQSRRPNTSFCFLDIRSPGLGDTAMYLCATRQTGGQGVLTFGAGSRLTVL.

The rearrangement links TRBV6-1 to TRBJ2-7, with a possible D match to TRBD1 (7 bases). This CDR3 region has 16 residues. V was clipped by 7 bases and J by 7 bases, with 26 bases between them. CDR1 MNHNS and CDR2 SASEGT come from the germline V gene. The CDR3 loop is CASNPLALTGAGEQYF. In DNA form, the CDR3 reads TGTGCCAGCAACCCCCTGGCACTAACAGGGGCGGGGGAGCAGTACTTC.

The CDR3 region is CATSTGTDYQPQHF. CDR3 bases: TGTGCCACCAGCACCGGGACAGACTATCAGCCCCAGCATTTT. The chain joins TRBV15 to TRBJ1-5; 7 bases align to TRBD1. The CDR3 spans 14 residues. V was pared by 4 bases and J by 5 bases, with 5 bases of the junction left unmatched. The germline V gene has CDR1 LNHNV and CDR2 YYDKDF (reference sequence).

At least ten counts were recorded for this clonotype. The CDR3 nucleotides are TGTGCCACCAGTGGGAAGGATACGCAGTATTTT. It yields the protein CATSGKDTQYF. V and J are TRBV24-1 and TRBJ2-3; D gene uncertain. CDR1 KGHDR and CDR2 SFDVKD come from the germline V gene. V was pared by 5 bases and J by 6 bases, with 5 bases between. The CDR3 is made up of 11 amino acids.

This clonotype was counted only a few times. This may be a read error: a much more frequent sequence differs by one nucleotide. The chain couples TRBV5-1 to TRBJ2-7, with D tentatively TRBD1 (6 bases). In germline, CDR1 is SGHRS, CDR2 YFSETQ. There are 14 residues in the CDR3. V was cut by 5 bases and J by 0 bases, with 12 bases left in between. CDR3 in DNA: TGCGCCAGCAGTCCAGGACAGAGCTCCTACGAGCAGTACGTC. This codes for CASSPGQSSYEQYV.

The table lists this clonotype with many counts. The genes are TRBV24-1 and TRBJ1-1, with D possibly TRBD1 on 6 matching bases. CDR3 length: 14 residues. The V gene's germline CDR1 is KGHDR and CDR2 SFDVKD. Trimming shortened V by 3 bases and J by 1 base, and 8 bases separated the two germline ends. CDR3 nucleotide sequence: TGTGCCACCAGTGATGGGGGGGCGAACACTGAAGCTTTCTTT. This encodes CATSDGGANTEAFF.

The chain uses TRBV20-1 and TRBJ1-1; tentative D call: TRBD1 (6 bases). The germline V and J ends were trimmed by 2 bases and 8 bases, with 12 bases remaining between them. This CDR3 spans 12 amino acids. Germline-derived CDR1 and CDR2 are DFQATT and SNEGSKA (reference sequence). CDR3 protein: CSARTGIAEAFF. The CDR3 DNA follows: TGCAGTGCTAGAACAGGGATCGCCGAAGCTTTCTTT.

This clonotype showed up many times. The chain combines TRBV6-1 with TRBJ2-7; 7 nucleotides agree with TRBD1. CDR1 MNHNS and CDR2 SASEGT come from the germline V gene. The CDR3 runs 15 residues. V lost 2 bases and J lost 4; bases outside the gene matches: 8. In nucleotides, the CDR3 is TGTGCCAGCAGTGAAACCCCACAGGGGTTGTACGAGCAGTACTTC. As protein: CASSETPQGLYEQYF.

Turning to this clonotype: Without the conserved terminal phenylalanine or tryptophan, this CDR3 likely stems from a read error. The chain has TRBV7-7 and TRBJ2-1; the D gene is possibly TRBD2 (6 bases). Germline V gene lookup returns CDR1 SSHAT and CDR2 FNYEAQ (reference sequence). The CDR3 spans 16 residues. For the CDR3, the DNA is TGTGCTAGCAGCATAGCGGCAACGGCTCAGGGCAATGAGCAGTTCCTC. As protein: CASSIAATAQGNEQFL.

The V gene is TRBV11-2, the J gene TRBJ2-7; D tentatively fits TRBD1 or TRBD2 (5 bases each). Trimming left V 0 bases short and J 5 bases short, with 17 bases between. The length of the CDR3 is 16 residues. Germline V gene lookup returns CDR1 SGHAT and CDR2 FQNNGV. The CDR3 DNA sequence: TGTGCCAGCAGCTTAGATCCCGGGACGGCACCTCACGAGCAGTACTTC. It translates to CASSLDPGTAPHEQYF.

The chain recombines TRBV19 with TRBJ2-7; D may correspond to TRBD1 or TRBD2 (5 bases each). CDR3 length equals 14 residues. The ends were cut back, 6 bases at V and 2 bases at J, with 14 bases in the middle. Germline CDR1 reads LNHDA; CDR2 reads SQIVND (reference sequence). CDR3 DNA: TGTGCCAGTAGCACCGGGACGTCCACCTACGAGCAGTACTTC. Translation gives CASSTGTSTYEQYF.

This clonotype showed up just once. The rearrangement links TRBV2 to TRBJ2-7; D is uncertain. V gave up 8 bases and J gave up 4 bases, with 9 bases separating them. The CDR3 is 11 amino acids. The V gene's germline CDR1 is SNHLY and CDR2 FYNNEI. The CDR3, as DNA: TGTGCCAGCGCGATGACGTACGAGCAGTACGTC. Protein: CASAMTYEQYV.

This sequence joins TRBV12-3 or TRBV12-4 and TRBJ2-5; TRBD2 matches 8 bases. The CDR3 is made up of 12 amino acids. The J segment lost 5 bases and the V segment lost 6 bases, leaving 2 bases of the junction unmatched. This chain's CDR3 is CASSPSGETQYF. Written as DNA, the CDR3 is TGTGCCAGCAGCCCTAGCGGGGAGACCCAGTACTTC.

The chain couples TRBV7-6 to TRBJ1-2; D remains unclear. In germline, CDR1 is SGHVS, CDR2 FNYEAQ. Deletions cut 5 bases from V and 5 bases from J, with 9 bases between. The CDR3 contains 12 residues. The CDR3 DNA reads TGTGCCAGCAGCCACAGTCAATATGGCTACACCTTC. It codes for CASSHSQYGYTF.

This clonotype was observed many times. CDR3 residues: CSARSVQRYNEQFF. CDR3 nucleotide sequence: TGCAGTGCCAGAAGTGTGCAGCGCTACAATGAGCAGTTCTTC. The chain recombines TRBV20-1 with TRBJ2-1; D ambiguous. Germline CDR1 and CDR2: DFQATT and SNEGSKA (reference sequence). This CDR3 is 14 amino acids long. V lost 6 bases to trimming and J lost 3 bases, with 15 bases between them.

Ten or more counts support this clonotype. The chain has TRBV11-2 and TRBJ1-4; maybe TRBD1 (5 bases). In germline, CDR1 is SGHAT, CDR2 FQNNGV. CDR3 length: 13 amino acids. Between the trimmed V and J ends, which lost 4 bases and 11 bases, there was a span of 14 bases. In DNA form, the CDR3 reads TGTGCCAGCAGCTCCTCGACAGACGAGAAACTGTTTTTT. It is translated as CASSSSTDEKLFF.

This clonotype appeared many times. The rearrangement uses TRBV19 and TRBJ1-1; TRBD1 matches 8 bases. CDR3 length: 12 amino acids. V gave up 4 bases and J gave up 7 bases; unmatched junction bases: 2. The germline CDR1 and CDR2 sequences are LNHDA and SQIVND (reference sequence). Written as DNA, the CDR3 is TGTGCCAGTAGTAACAGGGGGAGTGAAGCTTTCTTT. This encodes CASSNRGSEAFF. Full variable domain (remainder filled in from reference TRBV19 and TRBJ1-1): DGGITQSPKYLFRKEGQNVTLSCEQNLNHDAMYWYRQDPGQGLRLIYYSQIVNDFQKGDIAEGYSVSREKKESFPLTVTSAQKNPTAFYLCASSNRGSEAFFGQGTRLTVV.